The 14 T cell receptor beta chains below all came from one sample that was sequenced in a study of shared clonotypes between healthy human individuals. Some clones are missing from TCRdb's copy, which holds only in-frame ones; the method was immunoSEQ multiplex PCR. This table has 560,000 or so clones, 96% appearing once. Naive CD8 cells, CD45RO-negative and positively selected for CCR7, excluded terminally differentiated effector memory CD45RA+ cells. The material sequenced was naive CD8+ T cells sorted from blood. The receptors here all came from a woman aged 25 to 39 in good health.

The CDR3 loop reads CASSFPPYSNQPQHF. For the CDR3, the DNA is TGTGCCAGCAGTTTCCCCCCGTATAGCAATCAGCCCCAGCATTTT. The genes are TRBV28 and TRBJ1-5; the D is unclear. This CDR3 spans 15 amino acids. In germline, CDR1 is MDHEN, CDR2 SYDVKM. Trimming pared 3 bases from V and 0 bases from J, leaving 9 bases between. Looking up the rest from reference TRBV28 and TRBJ1-5 gives the full variable domain: DVKVTQSSRYLVKRTGEKVFLECVQDMDHENMFWYRQDPGLGLRLIYFSYDVKMKEKGDIPEGYSVSREKKERFSLILESASTNQTSMYLCASSFPPYSNQPQHFGDGTRLSIL.

V usage is TRBV15 and J usage is TRBJ2-3, with 8 bases identical to TRBD2. Unmatched junction bases numbered 6, after V lost 1 base and J lost 0 bases. The CDR3 has 17 residues. From germline, CDR1 is LNHNV and CDR2 YYDKDF (reference sequence). CDR3 region: CATSRVLTGGSTDTQYF. CDR3 DNA: TGTGCCACCAGCAGAGTACTAACGGGAGGGAGCACAGATACGCAGTATTTT.

The chain uses TRBV13 and TRBJ1-1, with D perhaps matching TRBD1 (6 bases). V dropped 4 bases and J dropped 0 bases, with 9 bases sitting between them. The CDR3 spans 14 residues. Germline-derived CDR1 and CDR2 are PRHDT and FYEKMQ (reference sequence). CDR3 coding DNA: TGTGCCAGCAGCTGGGGACACGTGAACACTGAAGCTTTCTTT. Protein: CASSWGHVNTEAFF.

The V gene is TRBV28, the J gene TRBJ1-4, with D possibly TRBD1 on 5 matching bases. The V gene lost 4 bases and the J gene lost 0 bases, with 6 bases spanning the gap. Germline lookup yields CDR1 MDHEN and CDR2 SYDVKM. The CDR3 loop spans 14 amino acids. The CDR3 nucleotides are TGTGCCAGCAGTTACAGGACAACTAATGAAAAACTGTTTTTT. It encodes CASSYRTTNEKLFF.

The chain links TRBV6-6 to TRBJ2-1; D is uncertain. CDR3 size: 15 residues. Germline loops: CDR1 MNHNY, CDR2 SVGAGI (reference sequence). The V and J ends lost 2 bases and 0 bases respectively, with 8 bases between them. This CDR3 reads CASSYKGSSYNEQFF. The CDR3 DNA sequence: TGTGCCAGCAGTTACAAGGGAAGCTCCTACAATGAGCAGTTCTTC.

This chain links TRBV12-5 with TRBJ1-1; tentatively, D is TRBD1 (5 bases). Germline V lookup: CDR1 LGHNT, CDR2 FRNRAP. V dropped 6 bases and J dropped 3 bases, with 11 bases sitting between them. This CDR3 contains 13 residues. The CDR3 DNA sequence: TGTGCTAGTGGCTCGACAGCCGACACTGAAGCTTTCTTT. Translated, it gives CASGSTADTEAFF.

The chain employs TRBV6-4 and TRBJ2-4; 7 bases align to TRBD1. The germline V gene encodes CDR1 MRHNA and CDR2 SNTAGT. J lost 4 bases, V lost 2 bases, and 11 bases had no gene match. This CDR3 has 17 amino acids. The CDR3 is CASSDTLGQEPKNIQYF. In DNA form, the CDR3 reads TGTGCCAGCAGTGACACCCTAGGACAGGAGCCTAAAAACATTCAGTACTTC.

The V gene is TRBV7-6, the J gene TRBJ1-2; TRBD1 matches 11 bases. The germline V gene encodes CDR1 SGHVS and CDR2 FNYEAQ. The V segment lost 2 bases and the J segment 3 bases; nucleotides outside the gene matches: 14. The CDR3 loop spans 19 amino acids. Here the CDR3 reads CASSLPRTGGRLGDYGYTF. Here the CDR3 DNA reads TGTGCCAGCAGCTTACCCCGGACAGGGGGCAGATTGGGAGACTATGGCTACACCTTC.

The chain combines TRBV4-1 with TRBJ1-1; D uncertain. V was trimmed by 0 bases and J by 4 bases, leaving 12 bases between them. This CDR3 is 15 amino acids long. Germline V lookup: CDR1 MGHRA, CDR2 YSYEKL. CDR3 nucleotide sequence: TGCGCCAGCAGCCAAGATCCCGGGCAGGTCACTGAAGCTTTCTTT. Translated, it gives CASSQDPGQVTEAFF.

This sequence joins TRBV10-3 and TRBJ2-1; 7 bases are a match to TRBD2. Germline values: CDR1 ENHRY, CDR2 SYGVKD. J was trimmed by 4 bases and V by 8 bases; bases with no gene match: 14. CDR3 length: 16 residues. The CDR3 region is CAIGEVGAGEYNEQFF. CDR3 sequence (DNA): TGTGCCATCGGGGAGGTAGGGGCGGGGGAGTACAATGAGCAGTTCTTC.

The genes are TRBV27 and TRBJ2-5, with TRBD1 as a possible D gene (6 bases). The J call could be wrong; TRBJ2-7 is a better fit for the DNA end. CDR3 length equals 12 residues. CDR1 is MNHEY, CDR2 SMNVEV, per germline (reference sequence). The CDR3 coding sequence is TGTGCCAGCAGGACAGGCTCAAACGAGCAGTACTTC. Translating gives CASRTGSNEQYF.

The rearrangement joins TRBV28 to TRBJ2-5, with TRBD1 matching over 8 bases. Losses at the gene ends were 5 bases for V and 4 bases for J; bases not matched to a gene: 6. The CDR3 length is 14 residues. The germline V gene encodes CDR1 MDHEN and CDR2 SYDVKM. CDR3 residues: CASSETGTGETQYF. In nucleotides, the CDR3 is TGTGCCAGCAGTGAAACCGGGACAGGAGAGACCCAGTACTTC.

In this sample, this clone turned up once. The chain uses TRBV6-1 and TRBJ1-2; D unclear. Trimming removed 2 bases from V and 7 bases from J, with 11 bases in between. Looked up from germline, CDR1 is MNHNS and CDR2 is SASEGT. CDR3 length: 13 residues. The CDR3 reads CASSETPITGYTF. In nucleotides, the CDR3 is TGTGCCAGCAGTGAAACCCCGATCACTGGCTACACCTTC.

This chain uses TRBV4-1 with TRBJ2-5; 10 bases are a match to TRBD2. CDR1 is MGHRA, CDR2 YSYEKL, per germline. Germline trimming cut 2 bases from V and 2 bases from J; bases unmatched to any gene: 8. The CDR3 is 17 amino acids. The CDR3 nucleotides are TGCGCCAGCAGCCAAACCGCTGCGGGACTAGCGCAAGAGACCCAGTACTTC. Its translation is CASSQTAAGLAQETQYF.